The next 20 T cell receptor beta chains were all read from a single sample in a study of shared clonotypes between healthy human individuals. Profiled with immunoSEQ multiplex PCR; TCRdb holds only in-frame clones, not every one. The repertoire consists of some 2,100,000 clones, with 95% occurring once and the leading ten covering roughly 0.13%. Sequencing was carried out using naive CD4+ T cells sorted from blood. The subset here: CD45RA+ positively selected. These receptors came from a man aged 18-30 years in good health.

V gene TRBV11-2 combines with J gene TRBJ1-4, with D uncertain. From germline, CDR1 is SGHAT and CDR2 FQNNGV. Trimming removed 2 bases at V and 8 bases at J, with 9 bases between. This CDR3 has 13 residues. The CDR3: CASSLITVEKLFF. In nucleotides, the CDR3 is TGTGCCAGCAGCTTAATCACGGTGGAAAAACTGTTTTTT.

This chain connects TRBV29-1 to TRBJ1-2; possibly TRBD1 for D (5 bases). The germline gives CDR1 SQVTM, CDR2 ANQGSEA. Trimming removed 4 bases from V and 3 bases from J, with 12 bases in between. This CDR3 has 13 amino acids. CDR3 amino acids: CSVAERGHYGYTF. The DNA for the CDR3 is TGCAGCGTTGCCGAGCGGGGCCACTATGGCTACACCTTC.

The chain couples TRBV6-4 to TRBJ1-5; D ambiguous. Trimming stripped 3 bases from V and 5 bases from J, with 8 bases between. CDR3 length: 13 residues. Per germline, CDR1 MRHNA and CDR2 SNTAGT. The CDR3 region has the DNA TGTGCCAGCAGTGAAGGCAGAGATCAGCCCCAGCATTTT. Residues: CASSEGRDQPQHF.

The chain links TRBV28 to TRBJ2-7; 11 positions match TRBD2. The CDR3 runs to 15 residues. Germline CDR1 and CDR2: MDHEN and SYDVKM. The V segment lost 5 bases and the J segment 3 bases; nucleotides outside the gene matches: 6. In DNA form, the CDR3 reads TGTGCCAGCAGTGACCTAGCGGGGGGTTTCTACGAGCAGTACTTC. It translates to CASSDLAGGFYEQYF.

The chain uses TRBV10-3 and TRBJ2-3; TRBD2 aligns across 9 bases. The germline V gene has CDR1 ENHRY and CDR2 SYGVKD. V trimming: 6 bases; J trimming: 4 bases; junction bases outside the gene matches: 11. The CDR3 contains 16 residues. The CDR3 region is CAIRALAGGPPDTQYF. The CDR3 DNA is TGTGCCATCAGGGCCCTCGCGGGAGGGCCCCCAGATACGCAGTATTTT.

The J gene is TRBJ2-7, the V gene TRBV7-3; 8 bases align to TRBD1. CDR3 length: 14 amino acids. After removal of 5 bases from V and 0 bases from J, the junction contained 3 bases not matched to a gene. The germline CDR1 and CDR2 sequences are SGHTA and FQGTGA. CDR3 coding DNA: TGTGCCAGCAGCGCACAGGGGGACTCCTACGAGCAGTACTTC. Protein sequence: CASSAQGDSYEQYF.

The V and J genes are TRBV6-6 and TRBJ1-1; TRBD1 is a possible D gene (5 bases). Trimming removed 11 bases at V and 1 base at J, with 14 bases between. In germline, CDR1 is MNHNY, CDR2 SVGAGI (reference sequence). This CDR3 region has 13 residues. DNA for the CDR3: TGTGCCCTAACGGGGGGACCGAACACTGAAGCTTTCTTT. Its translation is CALTGGPNTEAFF.

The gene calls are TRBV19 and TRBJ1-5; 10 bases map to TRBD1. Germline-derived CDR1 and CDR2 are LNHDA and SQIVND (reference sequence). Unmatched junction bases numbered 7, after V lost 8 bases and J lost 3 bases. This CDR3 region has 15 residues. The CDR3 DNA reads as TGTGCCAGTCTCACAGGGACAGGGGCCAATCAGCCCCAGCATTTT. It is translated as CASLTGTGANQPQHF. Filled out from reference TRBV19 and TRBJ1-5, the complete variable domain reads DGGITQSPKYLFRKEGQNVTLSCEQNLNHDAMYWYRQDPGQGLRLIYYSQIVNDFQKGDIAEGYSVSREKKESFPLTVTSAQKNPTAFYLCASLTGTGANQPQHFGDGTRLSIL.

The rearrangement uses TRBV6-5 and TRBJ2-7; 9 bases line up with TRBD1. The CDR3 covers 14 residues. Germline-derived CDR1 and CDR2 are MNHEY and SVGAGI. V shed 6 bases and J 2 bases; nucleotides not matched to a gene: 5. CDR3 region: CASRDRGPPYEQYF. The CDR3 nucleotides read TGTGCCAGCAGGGACAGGGGACCCCCCTACGAGCAGTACTTC.

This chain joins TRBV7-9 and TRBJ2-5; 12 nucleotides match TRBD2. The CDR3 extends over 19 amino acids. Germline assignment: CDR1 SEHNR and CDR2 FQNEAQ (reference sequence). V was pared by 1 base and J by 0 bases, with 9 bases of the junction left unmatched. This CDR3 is CASSLELTSGGSYQETQYF. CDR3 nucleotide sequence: TGTGCCAGCAGCTTAGAATTGACTAGCGGGGGCTCGTACCAAGAGACCCAGTACTTC.

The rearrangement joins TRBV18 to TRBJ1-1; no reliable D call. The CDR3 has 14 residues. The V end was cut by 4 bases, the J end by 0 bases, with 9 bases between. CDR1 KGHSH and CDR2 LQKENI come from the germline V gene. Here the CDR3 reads CASSRRAMNTEAFF. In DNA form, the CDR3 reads TGTGCCAGCTCACGACGTGCGATGAACACTGAAGCTTTCTTT.

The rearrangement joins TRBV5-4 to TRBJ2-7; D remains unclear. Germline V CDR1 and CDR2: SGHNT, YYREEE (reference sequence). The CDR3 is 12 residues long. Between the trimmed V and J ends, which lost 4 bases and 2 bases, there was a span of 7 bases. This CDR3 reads CASSVRTYEQYF. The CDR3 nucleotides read TGTGCCAGCAGCGTAAGGACCTACGAGCAGTACTTC.

The CDR3 DNA is TGTGCCAGCAGCTTAAATTTGGGGGAGACCCAGTACTTC. Amino acids: CASSLNLGETQYF. V gene TRBV7-3 combines with J gene TRBJ2-5, with D unclear. Germline V gives CDR1 SGHTA, CDR2 FQGTGA. CDR3 length: 13 residues. Trimming cost V 1 base and J 5 bases, with 8 bases left between them.

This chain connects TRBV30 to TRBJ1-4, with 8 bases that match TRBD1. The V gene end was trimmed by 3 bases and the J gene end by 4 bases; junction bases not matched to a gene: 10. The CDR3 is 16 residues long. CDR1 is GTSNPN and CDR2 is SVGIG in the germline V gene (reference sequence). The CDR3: CAWRGQGASRNEKLFF. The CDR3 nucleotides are TGTGCCTGGAGAGGGCAGGGGGCCTCTCGTAATGAAAAACTGTTTTTT.

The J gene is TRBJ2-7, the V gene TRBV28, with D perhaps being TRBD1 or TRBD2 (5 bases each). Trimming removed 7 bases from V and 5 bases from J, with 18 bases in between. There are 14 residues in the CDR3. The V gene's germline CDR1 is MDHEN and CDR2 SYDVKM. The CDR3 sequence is CASNGRPGSHEQYF. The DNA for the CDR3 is TGTGCCAGCAACGGGCGGCCAGGGAGCCACGAGCAGTACTTC.

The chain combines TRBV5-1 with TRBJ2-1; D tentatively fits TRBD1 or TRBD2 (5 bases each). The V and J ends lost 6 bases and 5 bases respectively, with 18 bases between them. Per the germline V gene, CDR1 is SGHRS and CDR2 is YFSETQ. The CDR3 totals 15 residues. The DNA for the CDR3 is TGCGCCAGCACTTCAAACGCCGGGACCGACAATGAGCAGTTCTTC. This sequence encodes CASTSNAGTDNEQFF.

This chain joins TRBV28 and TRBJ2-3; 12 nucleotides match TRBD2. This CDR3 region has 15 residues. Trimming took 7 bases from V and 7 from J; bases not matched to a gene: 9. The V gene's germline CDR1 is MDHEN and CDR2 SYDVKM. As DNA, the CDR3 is TGTGCCAGCACCCGAGGACTAGCGGGAATAAATACGCAGTATTTT. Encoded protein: CASTRGLAGINTQYF.

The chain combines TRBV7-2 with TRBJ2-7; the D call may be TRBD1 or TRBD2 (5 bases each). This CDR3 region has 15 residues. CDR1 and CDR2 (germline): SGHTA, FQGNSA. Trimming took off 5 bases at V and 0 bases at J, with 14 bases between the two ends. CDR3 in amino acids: CASSPQPGPSYEQYF. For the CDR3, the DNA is TGTGCCAGCAGCCCCCAACCGGGACCCTCCTACGAGCAGTACTTC.

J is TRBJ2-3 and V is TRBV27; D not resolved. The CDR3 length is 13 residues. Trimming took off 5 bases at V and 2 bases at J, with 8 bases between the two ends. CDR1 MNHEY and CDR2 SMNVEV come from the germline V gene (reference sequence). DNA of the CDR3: TGTGCCAGCAGTGAGAGATACACAGATACGCAGTATTTT. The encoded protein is CASSERYTDTQYF.

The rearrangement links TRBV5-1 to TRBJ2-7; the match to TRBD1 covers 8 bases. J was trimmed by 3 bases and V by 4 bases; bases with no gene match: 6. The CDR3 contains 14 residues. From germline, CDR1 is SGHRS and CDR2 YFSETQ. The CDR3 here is CASSKGQANYEQYF. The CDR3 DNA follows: TGCGCCAGCAGCAAGGGACAGGCGAACTACGAGCAGTACTTC.